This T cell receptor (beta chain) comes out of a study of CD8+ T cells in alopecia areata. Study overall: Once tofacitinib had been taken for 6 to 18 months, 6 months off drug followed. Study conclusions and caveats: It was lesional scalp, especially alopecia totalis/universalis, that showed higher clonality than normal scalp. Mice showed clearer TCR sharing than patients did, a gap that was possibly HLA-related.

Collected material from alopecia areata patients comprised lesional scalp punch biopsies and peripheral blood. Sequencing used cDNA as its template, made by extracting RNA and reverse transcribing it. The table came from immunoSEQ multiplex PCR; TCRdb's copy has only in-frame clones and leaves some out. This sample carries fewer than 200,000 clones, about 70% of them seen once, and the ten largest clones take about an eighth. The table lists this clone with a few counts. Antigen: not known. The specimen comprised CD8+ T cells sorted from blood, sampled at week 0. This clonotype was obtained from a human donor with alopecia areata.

The CDR3 region has the DNA TGTGCCAGCAGCTCAGCAGCGGATATCCCCACAGATACGCAGTATTTT. This encodes CASSSAADIPTDTQYF. The chain is built from TRBV7-9 and TRBJ2-3, with a weak D call TRBD2 (5 bases). V was pared by 4 bases and J by 2 bases, with 16 bases between. The CDR3 contains 16 residues. Germline lookup yields CDR1 SEHNR and CDR2 FQNEAQ (reference sequence).